The present T cell receptor (beta chain) was sequenced within a study of cytomegalovirus exposure and HLA in healthy donors. After removal of 1 base from V and 2 bases from J, the junction contained 8 bases not matched to a gene. CDR1 and CDR2 (germline): SGHRS, YFSETQ. The CDR3 contains 17 residues. 13 Jbeta primers and 60 Vbeta primers were used for the PCR. Generated by immunoSEQ multiplex PCR, the TCRdb table keeps only in-frame clones and is missing some. The ten most abundant clones cover 6.5% to 9.5% of a sample with some 70,000 clones. Input material: PBMCs. The TCR sequence derives from a female donor in good health and CMV-seropositive. The rearrangement links TRBV5-1 to TRBJ2-2, with 7 bases identical to TRBD2. The CDR3 DNA reads TGCGCCAGCAGCTTGTCGGGTTTAGCGGGTAACACCGGGGAGCTGTTTTTT. This encodes CASSLSGLAGNTGELFF.